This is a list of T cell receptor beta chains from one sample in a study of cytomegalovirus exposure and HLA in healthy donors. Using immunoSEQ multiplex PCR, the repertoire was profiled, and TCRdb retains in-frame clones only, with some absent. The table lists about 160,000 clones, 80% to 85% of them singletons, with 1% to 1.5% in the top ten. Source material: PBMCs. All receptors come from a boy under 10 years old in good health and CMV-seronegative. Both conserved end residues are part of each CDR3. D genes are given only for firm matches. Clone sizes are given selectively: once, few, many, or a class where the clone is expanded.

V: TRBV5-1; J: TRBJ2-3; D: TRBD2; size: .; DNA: TGCGCCAGCAGCTTTACTAGCGGGATTAGCACAGATACGCAGTATTTT; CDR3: CASSFTSGISTDTQYF
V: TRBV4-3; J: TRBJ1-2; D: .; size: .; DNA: TGCGCCAGCAGCCAAGAAGGGAGGATAAACTATGGCTACACCTTC; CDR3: CASSQEGRINYGYTF
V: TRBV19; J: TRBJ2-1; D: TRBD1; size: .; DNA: TGTGCCAGTAGTACCCGACAGGGGCATGAGCAGTTCTTC; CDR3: CASSTRQGHEQFF
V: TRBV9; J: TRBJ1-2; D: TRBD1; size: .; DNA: TGTGCCAGCAGCGTAGAGGGGGCCGGAGGCTACACCTTC; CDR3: CASSVEGAGGYTF
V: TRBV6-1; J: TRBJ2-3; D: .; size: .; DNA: TGTGCCAGCAGTCCAACCTTCTCCTATACAGATACGCAGTATTTT; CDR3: CASSPTFSYTDTQYF
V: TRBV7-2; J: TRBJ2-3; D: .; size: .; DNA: TGTGCCAGCAGCTCGTTTTCAGATACGCAGTATTTT; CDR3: CASSSFSDTQYF
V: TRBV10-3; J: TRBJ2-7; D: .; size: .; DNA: TGTGCCATCAGTCCAAGAGTGACTCTTGAGCAGTACTTC; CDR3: CAISPRVTLEQYF
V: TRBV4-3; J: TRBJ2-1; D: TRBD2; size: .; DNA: TGCGCCAGCAGCCAAGATTCGCCTAGCGGGGACCCATTCTCCTACAATGAGCAGTTCTTC; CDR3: CASSQDSPSGDPFSYNEQFF
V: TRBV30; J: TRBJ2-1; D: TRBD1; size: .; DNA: TGTGCCTGGAGGCGACAGGGGGGCACCTACAATGAGCAGTTCTTC; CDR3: CAWRRQGGTYNEQFF
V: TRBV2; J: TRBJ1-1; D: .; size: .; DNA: TGTGCCAGCAGTTCCGCTTGGGGGGCTGAAGCTTTCTTT; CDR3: CASSSAWGAEAFF
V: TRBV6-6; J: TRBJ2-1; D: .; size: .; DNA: TGTGCCAGCAGTTACCCAACCGGGACACAAGATGGTGAGCAGTTCTTC; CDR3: CASSYPTGTQDGEQFF
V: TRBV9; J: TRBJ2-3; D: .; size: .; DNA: TGTGCCAGCAGCCAAGGGGGGGGAGCTAGCACAGATACGCAGTATTTT; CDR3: CASSQGGGASTDTQYF
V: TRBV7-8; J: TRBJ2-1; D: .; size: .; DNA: TGTGCCAGCAGCCCACTGGACGGGGGTTCCTACAATGAGCAGTTCTTC; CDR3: CASSPLDGGSYNEQFF
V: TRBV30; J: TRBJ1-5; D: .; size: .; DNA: TGTGCCTGGAGTAGGGGGGGGGACCAGCCCCAGCATTTT; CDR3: CAWSRGGDQPQHF
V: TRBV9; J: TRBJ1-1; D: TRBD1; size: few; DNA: TGTGCCAGCAGCGTGGGTACAGGGGTGACTTTCTTT; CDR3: CASSVGTGVTFF
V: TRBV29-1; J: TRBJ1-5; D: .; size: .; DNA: TGCAGCGTTGAAGATCCGGCAGATCCACAGAGGCCCCAGCATTTT; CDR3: CSVEDPADPQRPQHF
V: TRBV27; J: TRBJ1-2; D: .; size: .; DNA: TGTGCAGGGCCCTCTGGGGGGGCCTATGGCTACACCTTC; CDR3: CAGPSGGAYGYTF
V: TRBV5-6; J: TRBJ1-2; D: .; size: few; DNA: TGTGCCAGCAGCTTGGTGGAGTATGGCTACACCTTC; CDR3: CASSLVEYGYTF
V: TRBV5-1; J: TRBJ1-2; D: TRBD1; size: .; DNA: TGCGCCAGCAGCTCCGGGACAGGGACCTATGGCTACACCTTC; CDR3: CASSSGTGTYGYTF
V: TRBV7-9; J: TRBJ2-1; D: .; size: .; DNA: TGTGCCAGCAGCCCCAGGGACAATGAGCAGTTCTTC; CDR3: CASSPRDNEQFF
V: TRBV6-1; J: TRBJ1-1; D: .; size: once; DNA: TGTGCCAGCAGTGGGGGCCGGTGGGGCACTGAAGCTTTCTTT; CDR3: CASSGGRWGTEAFF
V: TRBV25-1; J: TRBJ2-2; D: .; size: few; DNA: TGTGCCAGCAGTCCGTTGGACTTCAACACCGGGGAGCTGTTTTTT; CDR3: CASSPLDFNTGELFF
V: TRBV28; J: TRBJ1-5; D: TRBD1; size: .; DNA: TGTGCCAGCAGTTTGGGACAGGGGGATCAGCCCCAGCATTTT; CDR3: CASSLGQGDQPQHF
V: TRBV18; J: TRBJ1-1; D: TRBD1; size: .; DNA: TGTGCCAGCTCACCCCTCCAGGGGGCCAGTGGCACTGAAGCTTTCTTT; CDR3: CASSPLQGASGTEAFF
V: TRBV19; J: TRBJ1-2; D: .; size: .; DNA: TGTGCCAGTAGTCCAGGGTACAGGGTAGGCTATGGCTACACCTTC; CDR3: CASSPGYRVGYGYTF
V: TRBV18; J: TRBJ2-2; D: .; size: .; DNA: TGTGCCAGCTCACCACCGCGGGCCGAAGTCACCGGGGAGCTGTTTTTT; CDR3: CASSPPRAEVTGELFF
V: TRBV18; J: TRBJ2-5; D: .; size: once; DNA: TGTGCCAGCTCGCTTGACAGTAGAAAGACCCAGTACTTC; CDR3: CASSLDSRKTQYF
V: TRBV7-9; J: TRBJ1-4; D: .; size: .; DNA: TGTGCCAGCAGCTCGTGGGGGCTTCATGAAAAACTGTTTTTT; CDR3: CASSSWGLHEKLFF
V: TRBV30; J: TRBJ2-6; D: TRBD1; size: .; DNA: TGTGCCTGGAGTGGGGGGACAGGGGGCATAGAAATAGGTGGGGCCAACGTCCTGACTTTC; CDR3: CAWSGGTGGIEIGGANVLTF
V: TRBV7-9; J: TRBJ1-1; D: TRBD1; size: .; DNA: TGTGCCAGCAGCTCCTTAGGGGGCAGGGCGACTGAAGCTTTCTTT; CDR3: CASSSLGGRATEAFF
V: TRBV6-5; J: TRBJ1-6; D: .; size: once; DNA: TGTGCCAGCATGGCCGGGGGGCACAGAAGTTCACCCCTCCACTTT; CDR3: CASMAGGHRSSPLHF
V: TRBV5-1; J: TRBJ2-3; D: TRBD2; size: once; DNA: TGCGCCAGCAGCTTGGCGAGGGAGGGATACACAGATACGCAGTATTTT; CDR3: CASSLAREGYTDTQYF
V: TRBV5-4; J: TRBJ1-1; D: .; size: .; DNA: TGTGCCAGCAGTCCGAGTCGGGGCACTGAAGCTTTCTTT; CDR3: CASSPSRGTEAFF
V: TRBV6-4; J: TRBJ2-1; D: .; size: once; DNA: TGTGCCAGCAGCTTAACTTCCCTCTCCTACAATGAGCAGTTCTTC; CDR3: CASSLTSLSYNEQFF
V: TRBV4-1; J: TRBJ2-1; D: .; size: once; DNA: TGCGCCAGCAGCCAAGTACCTGACAGATACAATGAGCAGTTCTTC; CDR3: CASSQVPDRYNEQFF
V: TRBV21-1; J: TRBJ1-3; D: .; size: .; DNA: TGTGCCAGCAGCATGGGGGGACAGCCCTCTGGAAACACCATATATTTT; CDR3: CASSMGGQPSGNTIYF
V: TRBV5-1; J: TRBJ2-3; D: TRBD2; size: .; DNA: TGCGCCAGCAGCTTGGTCGGGGGGGGCCTGACAGATACGCAGTATTTT; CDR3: CASSLVGGGLTDTQYF
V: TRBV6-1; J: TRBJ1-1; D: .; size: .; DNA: TGTGCCAGCAGAAGGATACAACAGGGGAACACTGAAGCTTTCTTT; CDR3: CASRRIQQGNTEAFF
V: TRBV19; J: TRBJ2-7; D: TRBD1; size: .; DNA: TGTGCCAGTAGTTCCAGACAGGGCAGGAACGAGCAGTACTTC; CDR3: CASSSRQGRNEQYF
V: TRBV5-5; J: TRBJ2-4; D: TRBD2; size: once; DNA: TGTGCCAGCAGCTTCGGACTAGCGGCCCTAGCCAAAAACATTCAGTACTTC; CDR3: CASSFGLAALAKNIQYF
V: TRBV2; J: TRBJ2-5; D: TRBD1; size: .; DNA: TGTGCCAGCAGTCGACAGGGGAACTGGTTAAAAGAGACCCAGTACTTC; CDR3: CASSRQGNWLKETQYF
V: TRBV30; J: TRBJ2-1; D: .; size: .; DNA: TGTGCCTGGAGTATCGGGACCTACAATGAGCAGTTCTTC; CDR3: CAWSIGTYNEQFF
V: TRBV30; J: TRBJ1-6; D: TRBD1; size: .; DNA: TGTGCCTGGAGTGTCGGGACAGATTCACCCCTCCACTTT; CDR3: CAWSVGTDSPLHF
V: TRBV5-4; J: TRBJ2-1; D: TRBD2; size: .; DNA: TGTGCCAGCAGCTTGCGGGGGGGCCGTTATGAGCAGTTCTTC; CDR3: CASSLRGGRYEQFF
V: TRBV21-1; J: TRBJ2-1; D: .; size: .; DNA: TGTGCCAGCAGCCTTCCTAGTAAGGACAATGAGCAGTTCTTC; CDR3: CASSLPSKDNEQFF
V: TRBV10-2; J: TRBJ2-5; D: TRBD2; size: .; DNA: TGCGCCAGCAGTGAGCCAACTAGCGGCCAAGAGACCCAGTACTTC; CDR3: CASSEPTSGQETQYF
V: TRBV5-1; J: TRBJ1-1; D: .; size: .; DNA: TGCGCCAGCAGCTTGGCGGGTAACACTGAAGCTTTCTTT; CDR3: CASSLAGNTEAFF
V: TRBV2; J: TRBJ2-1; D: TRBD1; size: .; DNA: TGTGCCAGCAGTCTTTATAAGGACAGGGACGAGGACAATGAGCAGTTCTTC; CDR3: CASSLYKDRDEDNEQFF
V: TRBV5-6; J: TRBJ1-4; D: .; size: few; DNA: TGTGCCAGCAGCTTGAGGTTAGGGACAACAACTAATGAAAAACTGTTTTTT; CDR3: CASSLRLGTTTNEKLFF
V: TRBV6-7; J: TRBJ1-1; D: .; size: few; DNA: TGTGCCTGCCGGGGTTATCGCACTGAAGCTTTCTTT; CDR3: CACRGYRTEAFF
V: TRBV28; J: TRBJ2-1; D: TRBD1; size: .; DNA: TGTGCCAGCAGTTTACCGGGACAGTCTTCCTACAATGAGCAGTTCTTC; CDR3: CASSLPGQSSYNEQFF
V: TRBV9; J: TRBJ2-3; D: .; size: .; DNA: TGTGCCAGCAGCCCATCGGTCACTTTACTCACAGATACGCAGTATTTT; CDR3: CASSPSVTLLTDTQYF
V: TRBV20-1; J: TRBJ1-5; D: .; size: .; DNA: TGCAGTGTCGGTCAGCCCCAGCATTTT; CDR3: CSVGQPQHF
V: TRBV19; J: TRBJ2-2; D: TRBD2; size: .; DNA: TGTGCCAGTAGTCAAATGGGGGGACTAGCGGGATCCGGGGAGCTGTTTTTT; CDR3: CASSQMGGLAGSGELFF
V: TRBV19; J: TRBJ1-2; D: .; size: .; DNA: TGTGCCAGTAGTATCCAAGCGAGACATGGCTACACCTTC; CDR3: CASSIQARHGYTF
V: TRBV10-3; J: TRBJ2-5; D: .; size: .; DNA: TGTGCCATCAGCTACAGGGAAAAAGAGACCCAGTACTTC; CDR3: CAISYREKETQYF
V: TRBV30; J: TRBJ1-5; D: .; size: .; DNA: TGTGCCTGGAGTTTGTCAGGAAATCAGCCCCAGCATTTT; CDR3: CAWSLSGNQPQHF
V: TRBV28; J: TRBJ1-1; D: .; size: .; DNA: TGTGCCAGCTCCCCTGCCTCAGGGTACACTGAAGCTTTCTTT; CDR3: CASSPASGYTEAFF
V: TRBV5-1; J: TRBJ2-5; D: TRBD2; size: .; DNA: TGCGCCAGCAGCCCGGGGACTAGCGAGCAAGAGACCCAGTACTTC; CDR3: CASSPGTSEQETQYF